This T cell receptor beta chain was sequenced for a study of T cells in localized non-small cell lung cancer. Study observations and caveats: Uninvolved adjacent lung showed higher T cell clonality than tumor.

Germline CDR1 reads SGHNT; CDR2 reads YENEEA. The CDR3 spans 16 residues. J was trimmed by 2 bases and V by 5 bases; bases with no gene match: 6. In regard to this clone: The antigen is undetermined.

Assay used: immunoSEQ multiplex PCR; TCRdb lists only in-frame clones, some missing. The data show some 30,000 clones, just over 85% seen once. This TCR was recovered from a male donor at least 60 years old with stage III lung adenocarcinoma. V and J are TRBV11-3 and TRBJ2-3; 11 nucleotides match TRBD2. The specimen comprised peripheral blood, sampled before any cancer treatment. This CDR3 is CASSVGTSGLTDTQYF. Here the CDR3 DNA reads TGTGCCAGCAGCGTCGGGACTAGCGGACTCACAGATACGCAGTATTTT.